The sequence of this T cell receptor (beta chain) was determined in a study of PD-1 blockade in classical Hodgkin lymphoma. Each and every patient relapsed after autologous stem cell transplantation, and patients got differing brentuximab vedotin exposure. The method was immunoSEQ multiplex PCR; TCRdb's version includes in-frame clones alone and lacks a portion of them. The sample consists of under 40,000 clones, 76% of them appearing once. The CDR3 runs to 15 residues. V was shortened by 6 bases and J by 1 base, with 14 bases between the two germline ends. Per germline, CDR1 LNHDA and CDR2 SQIVND (reference sequence).

The TCR originated in a human donor with classical Hodgkin lymphoma. This specimen consisted of peripheral blood mononuclear cells (PBMCs), obtained before the second cycle of nivolumab. This chain connects TRBV19 to TRBJ2-3, with D possibly TRBD2 on 6 matching bases. The CDR3 coding sequence is TGTGCCAGTAGCCCCCGGGGACTCCGCACAGATACGCAGTATTTT. It yields the protein CASSPRGLRTDTQYF.